Listed below are T cell receptor beta chains from one sample, sequenced in a study of blood T cell repertoires in COVID-19. TCRdb's copy holds only in-frame clones and misses some; the assay was immunoSEQ multiplex PCR. Counted here are 100,000 to 150,000 clones, about 86% occurring once; the ten biggest clones make up 3.5% to 4.5%. The sequencing input was peripheral blood. The receptors come from a woman aged 50 to 60 with acute or convalescent COVID-19. Each CDR3 is given with its conserved first and last residue. Fields, in order: V gene, D gene, clone size, J gene, CDR3 DNA, CDR3 protein. The D gene is left open where the match is weak. Expanded clones get a size class; other rows say once, few or many, or leave the size out.

TRBV9	TRBD2	NA	TRBJ2-1	TGTGCCAGCAGCACCTCTAGCGGCCGAATTGATGAGCAGTTCTTC	CASSTSSGRIDEQFF
TRBV30	TRBD2	NA	TRBJ2-2	TGTGCCTGGAGTAGGGCGGGAGTGAACGGGGAGCTGTTTTTT	CAWSRAGVNGELFF
TRBV9	TRBD1	once	TRBJ1-2	TGTGCCAGCAGCGTTCAAGGACAGGGATACTATGGCTACACCTTC	CASSVQGQGYYGYTF
TRBV18	TRBD1	NA	TRBJ1-2	TGTGCCAGCTCACAGGGGGCCAATGGCTACACCTTC	CASSQGANGYTF
TRBV5-1	NA	NA	TRBJ2-1	TGCGCCAGCAGCGCCGGAGATTTCGAGGGAGGCGAGCAGTTCTTC	CASSAGDFEGGEQFF
TRBV7-6	TRBD1	NA	TRBJ2-6	TGTGCCAGCAGCAAATTGACAGGGAGCTCTGGGGCCAACGTCCTGACTTTC	CASSKLTGSSGANVLTF
TRBV30	TRBD2	NA	TRBJ2-2	TGTGCCCGGACTAGCGGGAGCGCCGGGGAGCTGTTTTTT	CARTSGSAGELFF
TRBV5-1	TRBD1	NA	TRBJ1-4	TGCGCCAGCAGCGAAGGACAGGGCGGTGAGGGAGATGAAAAACTGTTTTTT	CASSEGQGGEGDEKLFF
TRBV9	TRBD2	NA	TRBJ2-1	TGTGCCAGCAGCCCCCACAAACTAGCGGATACCTACAATGAGCAGTTCTTC	CASSPHKLADTYNEQFF
TRBV7-9	NA	NA	TRBJ2-7	TGTGCCAGCAGCTTAGGTCCCCAGTACTCCTACGAGCAGTACTTC	CASSLGPQYSYEQYF
TRBV10-3	TRBD1	NA	TRBJ2-1	TGTGCCATCCGGGACAGGGGGAACAATGAGCAGTTCTTC	CAIRDRGNNEQFF
TRBV5-4	TRBD1	NA	TRBJ2-1	TGTGCCAGCAGCAGCCCGGGACAGGGGGCTCCCAATGAGCAGTTCTTC	CASSSPGQGAPNEQFF
TRBV29-1	TRBD1	NA	TRBJ1-2	TGCAGCTTCTCACAGGACCAGGGGGCGTCAACCTTC	CSFSQDQGASTF
TRBV3-1/TRBV3-2	TRBD1	NA	TRBJ1-4	TGTGCCAGCAGCCAGGCCGGGACAGGGAGGGAAAAACTGTTTTTT	CASSQAGTGREKLFF
TRBV18	TRBD1	NA	TRBJ1-2	TGTGCCAGCTCACCGGGACAGGGGACGGGTTACACCTTC	CASSPGQGTGYTF
TRBV7-2	NA	NA	TRBJ1-5	TGTGCCAGCAGCTTCGCGGGTCTTCCCCAGCATTTT	CASSFAGLPQHF
TRBV4-1	TRBD2	NA	TRBJ2-5	TGCGCCAGCAGCCAGGTTAGCGGGAGAGAGACCCAGTACTTC	CASSQVSGRETQYF
TRBV7-6	NA	once	TRBJ2-6	TGTGCCAGCAGCTTAGGCCTCCGGGGGTCAACTTTTTACTCTGGGGCCAACGTCCTGACTTTC	CASSLGLRGSTFYSGANVLTF
TRBV14	NA	few	TRBJ1-2	TGTGCCAGCAGCTTAAGCTCAGGTCTTGGCTACACCTTC	CASSLSSGLGYTF
TRBV27	NA	NA	TRBJ2-3	TGTGCCAGCAGTTTAAATGAGCAGGGGTTCCCAGATACGCAGTATTTT	CASSLNEQGFPDTQYF
TRBV3-1/TRBV3-2	NA	NA	TRBJ1-1	TGTGCCAGCACCTCCCGACGGGGTACCTTAATCGGCGCTGAAGCTTTCTTT	CASTSRRGTLIGAEAFF
TRBV4-2	TRBD2	NA	TRBJ2-3	TGTGCCAGCAGCCAAGATATTCGGGAGGCAGATACGCAGTATTTT	CASSQDIREADTQYF
TRBV28	NA	NA	TRBJ1-5	TGTGCCAGCAGAGAGACAGGCTACAATCAGCCCCAGCATTTT	CASRETGYNQPQHF
TRBV30	NA	NA	TRBJ1-2	TGTGCCTGGAGTGTAGGCGGCGGCTACACCTTC	CAWSVGGGYTF
TRBV2	TRBD2	NA	TRBJ2-3	TGTGCCAGCAGCGGACTAGCGGGGCTTACAGATACGCAGTATTTT	CASSGLAGLTDTQYF
TRBV28	TRBD1	NA	TRBJ1-2	TGTGCCAGCAGTTCTCCGGGACAGGGGGGGTATGGCTACACCTTC	CASSSPGQGGYGYTF
TRBV28	NA	few	TRBJ1-5	TGTGCCAGCAGCTCCGGTCAGCCCCAGCATTTT	CASSSGQPQHF
TRBV5-1	TRBD1	NA	TRBJ1-4	TGCGCCAGCAGCTCCCTGGGACAGGGAAATGAAAAACTGTTTTTT	CASSSLGQGNEKLFF
TRBV5-1	TRBD2	once	TRBJ2-3	TGCGCCAGCAGTATGCTAGCGGCCACAGATACGCAGTATTTT	CASSMLAATDTQYF
TRBV11-2	NA	NA	TRBJ1-3	TGTGCCAGCGGCCTGGGAGGCCGATTCTCTGGAAACACCATATATTTT	CASGLGGRFSGNTIYF
TRBV13	TRBD1	NA	TRBJ1-4	TGTGCCAGCAGCCGGGGACAGAGCAATAATGAAAAACTGTTTTTT	CASSRGQSNNEKLFF
TRBV6-4	NA	NA	TRBJ1-5	TGTGCCAGCAGTGCCCACGGCAGCGGCAATCAGCCCCAGCATTTT	CASSAHGSGNQPQHF
TRBV2	NA	NA	TRBJ1-2	TGTGCCAGCAGTCCAGAAGTCTATGGCTACACCTTC	CASSPEVYGYTF
TRBV4-2	NA	NA	TRBJ2-2	TGTGCCAGCAGCCAAGATCGGGATGGTCCGAGGGAGCTGTTTTTT	CASSQDRDGPRELFF
TRBV6-6	NA	NA	TRBJ2-5	TGTGCCAGCAGTCGCCGCGAGCAAGAGACCCAGTACTTC	CASSRREQETQYF
TRBV2	TRBD1	NA	TRBJ1-6	TGTGCCAGCTCGGGACAGGGAAATTCACCCCTCCACTTT	CASSGQGNSPLHF
TRBV30	TRBD1	NA	TRBJ1-4	TGTGCCTGGACAGGGGGCAATGAAAAACTGTTTTTT	CAWTGGNEKLFF
TRBV7-2	NA	NA	TRBJ2-7	TGTGCCAGCAGCTCCGGGACGGGAGCCATAGGCGAGCAGTACTTC	CASSSGTGAIGEQYF
TRBV7-9	TRBD2	once	TRBJ2-2	TGTGCCAGCAGCAATCCCCCACTAGCGGGAATCACCGGGGAGCTGTTTTTT	CASSNPPLAGITGELFF
TRBV4-1	NA	NA	TRBJ1-1	TGCGCCAGCAGCCAAGCTCAGGGATGGACTGAAGCTTTCTTT	CASSQAQGWTEAFF
TRBV7-9	NA	NA	TRBJ2-2	TGTGCCAGCAGCTTAGACTGGGAGGCCGGGGAGCTGTTTTTT	CASSLDWEAGELFF
TRBV2	TRBD2	NA	TRBJ2-3	TGTGCCAGCAGGGTTAGCGGGGGGGCAGATACGCAGTATTTT	CASRVSGGADTQYF
TRBV5-1	NA	few	TRBJ1-1	TGCGCCAGCAGCCCCGACTGGGTGAACACTGAAGCTTTCTTT	CASSPDWVNTEAFF
TRBV5-1	NA	few	TRBJ2-1	TGCGCCAGCAGCTTGGAAGCGACTACGGTTGAGCAGTTCTTC	CASSLEATTVEQFF
TRBV30	TRBD1	NA	TRBJ2-4	TGTGCCTGGAGTGAGGGACAGGGTCTAGCCAAAAACATTCAGTACTTC	CAWSEGQGLAKNIQYF
TRBV18	TRBD1	NA	TRBJ1-1	TGTGCCAGCTCTCGGGCGGGGACAGAGAACACTGAAGCTTTCTTT	CASSRAGTENTEAFF
TRBV5-6	TRBD1	NA	TRBJ1-2	TGTGCCAGCAGCTTACAACAGGGGTTTATAGGCTACACCTTC	CASSLQQGFIGYTF
TRBV18	TRBD2	NA	TRBJ2-1	TGTGCCAGCTCACCTAGCGGGGGGGCCTTCGCTGAGCAGTTCTTC	CASSPSGGAFAEQFF
TRBV15	TRBD2	many	TRBJ2-7	TGTGCCACCAGCAGAGAAGGGACCCTAGCGGAGAGCTACGAGCAGTACTTC	CATSREGTLAESYEQYF
TRBV19	TRBD2	once	TRBJ2-2	TGTGCCAGTAGTAAAGGGGCTAGCGGGGACCCCGGGGAGCTGTTTTTT	CASSKGASGDPGELFF
TRBV11-1	TRBD2	NA	TRBJ2-1	TGTGCCAGCGGGACTAGCGGGACGTCCTACAATGAGCAGTTCTTC	CASGTSGTSYNEQFF
TRBV28	NA	NA	TRBJ1-1	TGTGCCAGCAGTTTAAGGCAGGGGGCTTTCTTT	CASSLRQGAFF
TRBV9	TRBD2	once	TRBJ2-3	TGTGCCAGCAGCGTTTCTAGCGGAACTAGCACAGATACGCAGTATTTT	CASSVSSGTSTDTQYF
TRBV9	NA	NA	TRBJ2-5	TGTGCCAGCAGCGTAGGATATCGGACTAAGTACCAAGAGACCCAGTACTTC	CASSVGYRTKYQETQYF
TRBV2	TRBD1	NA	TRBJ2-7	TGTGCCAGCAGTGATCAGGGGGAGAACCCGTACGAGCAGTACTTC	CASSDQGENPYEQYF